Shown below are 9 T cell receptor beta chains from a single sample sequenced in a study of blood T cell repertoires in COVID-19. Generated by immunoSEQ multiplex PCR, the TCRdb table keeps only in-frame clones and is missing some. The table records roughly 300,000 clones, less than 90% of them present only once. Sequenced input: PBMCs or T cells enriched from blood (not recorded which). The receptors shown here come from a woman aged 25-40 years who had recovered from COVID-19.

V and J are TRBV10-1 and TRBJ2-3; D might be TRBD1 (5 bases). Per germline, CDR1 WNHNN and CDR2 SYGVQD (reference sequence). Trimming took off 3 bases at V and 4 bases at J, with 11 bases between the two ends. The CDR3 extends over 14 amino acids. The chain's CDR3 is CASSEARGPDTQYF. The CDR3, as DNA: TGCGCCAGCAGTGAAGCAAGGGGCCCAGATACGCAGTATTTT.

This sequence joins TRBV7-9 and TRBJ2-7, with 8 positions matching TRBD1. With 3 bases clipped from V and 5 bases from J, the junction kept 9 bases outside the gene matches. Germline V gives CDR1 SEHNR, CDR2 FQNEAQ (reference sequence). The CDR3 is made up of 15 amino acids. CDR3 DNA: TGTGCCAGCAGCTTCGATGGCCAGGGGGCCAACGAGCAGTACTTC. This translates into CASSFDGQGANEQYF.

The CDR3 coding sequence is TGTGCCAGCAGCCTAGGGACAGGGAGGCGCTACGAGCAGTACTTC. Translating gives CASSLGTGRRYEQYF. The chain has TRBV6-5 and TRBJ2-7; TRBD1 matches at 9 bases. Germline-derived CDR1 and CDR2 are MNHEY and SVGAGI. CDR3 length equals 15 residues. The V segment lost 6 bases and the J segment 3 bases; nucleotides outside the gene matches: 9.

The V and J genes are TRBV5-8 and TRBJ2-7, with 9 bases fitting TRBD1. V lost 4 bases, J lost 6 bases, and 8 bases stayed unmatched. Per the germline V gene, CDR1 is SGHTS and CDR2 is YDEGEE. The CDR3 contains 14 residues. CDR3 DNA sequence: TGTGCCAGCAGCCCCAAGGGGACAGGGAGCGAGCAGTACTTC. Amino acids: CASSPKGTGSEQYF.

The V call is TRBV14, the J call TRBJ2-7, with 8 bases that match TRBD1. The germline V gene encodes CDR1 SGHDN and CDR2 FVKESK. With 5 bases clipped from V and 4 bases from J, the junction kept 7 bases outside the gene matches. The CDR3 runs to 14 residues. CDR3 residues: CASSGRDRLYEQYF. For the CDR3, the DNA is TGTGCCAGCAGCGGCCGGGACAGGCTTTACGAGCAGTACTTC.

The chain couples TRBV27 to TRBJ2-2, with 11 bases matching TRBD2. From germline, CDR1 is MNHEY and CDR2 SMNVEV (reference sequence). Trimming cost V 6 bases and J 4 bases; bases outside gene matches: 7. The CDR3 totals 16 residues. The CDR3 bases are TGTGCCAGCAGATTAGCGGGGGGGCGCGGCACCGGGGAGCTGTTTTTT. The encoded protein is CASRLAGGRGTGELFF.

Turning to this clone: The same CDR3 is also encoded by other DNA sequences in this sample. The chain combines TRBV28 with TRBJ1-2; 10 bases agree with TRBD1. J was trimmed by 6 bases and V by 3 bases; bases with no gene match: 1. This CDR3 comprises 13 residues. Germline assignment: CDR1 MDHEN and CDR2 SYDVKM. CDR3 nucleotide sequence: TGTGCCAGCAGTTTGACAGGGGGCAATGGCTACACCTTC. Protein sequence: CASSLTGGNGYTF.

This clone was seen only once. The V gene is TRBV29-1, the J gene TRBJ2-7, with D possibly matching TRBD2 (7 bases). CDR3 length equals 14 residues. The germline V gene has CDR1 SQVTM and CDR2 ANQGSEA. Trimming removed 6 bases from V and 6 bases from J, with 21 bases in between. For the CDR3, the DNA is TGCAGCGTAGGGGGGGGACTGAGTCTACTCGAGCAGTACTTC. Translation: CSVGGGLSLLEQYF.

This clone appeared once. The J gene is TRBJ2-1, the V gene TRBV11-3; D may be TRBD2 (5 bases). With 4 bases removed from V and 9 bases from J, the gap between germline ends came to 19 bases. CDR1 and CDR2 (germline): SGHNT, YENEEA. The CDR3 is made up of 15 amino acids. CDR3 nucleotides: TGTGCCAGCAGCTCTCGGAGCGACTTACGGGGTGAGCAGTTCTTC. Translation: CASSSRSDLRGEQFF.